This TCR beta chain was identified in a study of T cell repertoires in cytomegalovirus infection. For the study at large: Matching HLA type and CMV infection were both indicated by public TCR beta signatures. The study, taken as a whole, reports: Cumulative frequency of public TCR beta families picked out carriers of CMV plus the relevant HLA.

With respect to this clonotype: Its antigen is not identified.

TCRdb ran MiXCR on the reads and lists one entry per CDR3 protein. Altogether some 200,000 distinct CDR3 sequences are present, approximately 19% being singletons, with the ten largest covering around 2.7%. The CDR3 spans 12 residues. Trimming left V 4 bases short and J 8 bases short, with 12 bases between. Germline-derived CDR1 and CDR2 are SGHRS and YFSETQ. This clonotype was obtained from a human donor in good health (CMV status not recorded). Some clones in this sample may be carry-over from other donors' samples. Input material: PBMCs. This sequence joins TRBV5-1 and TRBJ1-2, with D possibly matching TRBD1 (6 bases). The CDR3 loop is CASSQQGRGYTF. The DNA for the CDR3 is TGCGCCAGCAGCCAACAGGGTCGGGGCTACACCTTC.